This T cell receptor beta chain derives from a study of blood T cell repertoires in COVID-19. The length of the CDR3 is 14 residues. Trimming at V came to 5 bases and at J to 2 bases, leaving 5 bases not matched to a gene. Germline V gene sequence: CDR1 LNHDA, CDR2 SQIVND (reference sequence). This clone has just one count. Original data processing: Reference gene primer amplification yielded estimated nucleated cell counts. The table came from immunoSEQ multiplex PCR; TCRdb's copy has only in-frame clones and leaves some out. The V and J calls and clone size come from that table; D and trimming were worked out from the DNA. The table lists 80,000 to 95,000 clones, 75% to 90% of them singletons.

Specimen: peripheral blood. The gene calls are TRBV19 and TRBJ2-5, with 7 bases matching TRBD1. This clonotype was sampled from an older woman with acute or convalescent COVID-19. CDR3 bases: TGTGCCAGTAGTTCCAGGACAGGACAAGAGACCCAGTACTTC. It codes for CASSSRTGQETQYF.